Shown below are 13 T cell receptor beta chains from a single sample sequenced in a study of immune heterogeneity within non-small cell lung tumors. Amplification of the TCR beta CDR3 was achieved through multiplex PCR with 32 V and 13 J primers. In TCRdb, the multiplex PCR reads were re-called with MiXCR into one record per CDR3 protein. This sample carries some 4,000 distinct CDR3 sequences, around 23% of them seen once, and the ten largest clones take roughly an eighth. For each sample, template was 600 ng of bulk tumor genomic DNA. Several biopsies per primary tumor, spaced far apart, were taken during surgery. Curative operations were performed on patients who had untreated, newly diagnosed non-small cell lung cancer. Sequenced sample: lung tumor tissue. Receptors were obtained from a man aged 55 to 69 with non-small cell lung cancer.

This clonotype was observed a handful of times. The genes are TRBV19 and TRBJ2-3; D remains ambiguous. Germline loops: CDR1 LNHDA, CDR2 SQIVND (reference sequence). V was trimmed by 3 bases and J by 4 bases, leaving 11 bases between them. This CDR3 has 14 amino acids. The CDR3 reads CASSIVTPPDTQYF. The CDR3, as DNA: TGTGCCAGTAGTATCGTAACCCCGCCAGATACGCAGTATTTT.

This clonotype is classed as medium-sized. The CDR3 here is CASSLGLAGVGDTQYF. The CDR3 region has the DNA TGCGCCAGCAGCCTCGGACTAGCGGGAGTGGGAGATACGCAGTATTTT. The chain links TRBV4-3 to TRBJ2-3; 13 bases map to TRBD2. The germline gives CDR1 LGHNA, CDR2 YSLEER. The V segment lost 4 bases and the J segment 5 bases; nucleotides outside the gene matches: 6. This CDR3 is 16 amino acids long.

This clonotype has a handful of counts. The chain uses TRBV28 and TRBJ1-5; D is unclear. The CDR3 length is 12 residues. Trimming took 3 bases from V and 6 from J, leaving 6 bases between them. Looked up from germline, CDR1 is MDHEN and CDR2 is SYDVKM. CDR3 sequence (DNA): TGTGCCAGCAGTTTTGGGTTTCAGCCCCAGCATTTT. Encoded protein: CASSFGFQPQHF.

Written as DNA, the CDR3 is TGCAGTGCTTATAGAAACGCCGAAGAGACCCAGTACTTC. Translated, it gives CSAYRNAEETQYF. This chain uses TRBV20-1 with TRBJ2-5; D gene unclear. The CDR3 spans 13 residues. The V end was cut by 5 bases, the J end by 3 bases, with 13 bases between. The V gene's germline CDR1 is DFQATT and CDR2 SNEGSKA (reference sequence).

By share of the sample, this clonotype is medium-sized. The V call is TRBV2, the J call TRBJ2-7; 9 bases match TRBD2. The junction had 5 bases not matched to a gene; V was cut back by 4 bases and J by 1 base. CDR1 and CDR2 from the germline V gene are SNHLY and FYNNEI. The CDR3 is 15 residues long. CDR3: CASSGLAGGSYEQYF. Here the CDR3 DNA reads TGTGCCAGCAGTGGGTTGGCGGGAGGGTCCTACGAGCAGTACTTC. Variable domain in full (rest from reference TRBV2 and TRBJ2-7): EPEVTQTPSHQVTQMGQEVILRCVPISNHLYFYWYRQILGQKVEFLVSFYNNEISEKSEIFDDQFSVERPDGSNFTLKIRSTKLEDSAMYFCASSGLAGGSYEQYFGPGTRLTVT.

This chain uses TRBV7-9 with TRBJ2-3; D is unclear. Germline V gene data show CDR1 as SEHNR and CDR2 as FQNEAQ (reference sequence). The germline V and J ends were trimmed by 1 base and 3 bases, with 8 bases remaining between them. The CDR3 has 14 residues. The CDR3 reads CASSLVVATDTQYF. The CDR3 DNA sequence: TGTGCCAGCAGCTTAGTGGTTGCAACAGATACGCAGTATTTT.

This sequence joins TRBV6-1 and TRBJ2-5; the match to TRBD1 covers 8 bases. Germline V gene lookup returns CDR1 MNHNS and CDR2 SASEGT. This CDR3 is 13 amino acids long. Trimming took 6 bases from V and 5 from J; bases not matched to a gene: 5. The CDR3 nucleotides read TGTGCCAGCAGGCGGACAGGGACTGAGACCCAGTACTTC. It is translated as CASRRTGTETQYF.

The chain links TRBV7-9 to TRBJ2-7, with 8 bases that match TRBD2. The CDR3 totals 15 residues. Germline loops: CDR1 SEHNR, CDR2 FQNEAQ (reference sequence). Germline trimming cut 1 base from V and 2 bases from J; bases unmatched to any gene: 4. The CDR3 nucleotides are TGTGCCAGCAGCTTAGTCCCGGGAGGGACCTACGAGCAGTACTTC. Its protein is CASSLVPGGTYEQYF. The whole variable domain, filled in from reference TRBV7-9 and TRBJ2-7, reads DTGVSQNPRHKITKRGQNVTFRCDPISEHNRLYWYRQTLGQGPEFLTYFQNEAQLEKSRLLSDRFSAERPKGSFSTLEIQRTEQGDSAMYLCASSLVPGGTYEQYFGPGTRLTVT.

This clonotype was seen more than once but under ten times. The chain's CDR3 is CASTIPGGPRDTEAFF. For the CDR3, the DNA is TGTGCCAGTACCATCCCGGGGGGGCCGAGGGACACTGAAGCTTTCTTT. This chain joins TRBV19 and TRBJ1-1, with a weak D call TRBD1 (6 bases). The V end lost 7 bases, the J end lost 3 bases, and 21 bases lay between the germline ends. CDR3 length: 16 residues. Germline-derived CDR1 and CDR2 are LNHDA and SQIVND (reference sequence). The full variable domain, rest sourced from reference TRBV19 and TRBJ1-1, is DGGITQSPKYLFRKEGQNVTLSCEQNLNHDAMYWYRQDPGQGLRLIYYSQIVNDFQKGDIAEGYSVSREKKESFPLTVTSAQKNPTAFYLCASTIPGGPRDTEAFFGQGTRLTVV.

In this sample, this clonotype is medium-sized (0.01 to 0.1%). The gene calls are TRBV7-2 and TRBJ2-7, with D uncertain. The CDR3 runs to 14 residues. The germline gives CDR1 SGHTA, CDR2 FQGNSA. The ends were cut back, 2 bases at V and 0 bases at J, with 8 bases in the middle. The CDR3 region is CASSLSPDSYEQYF. CDR3 DNA sequence: TGTGCCAGCAGCTTAAGTCCCGACTCCTACGAGCAGTACTTC.

Only a few counts were recorded for this clonotype. The chain uses TRBV6-1 and TRBJ1-1; D possibly corresponds to TRBD1 (6 bases). Trimming pared 6 bases from V and 2 bases from J, leaving 22 bases between. This CDR3 has 17 residues. CDR1 is MNHNS, CDR2 SASEGT, per germline. In nucleotides, the CDR3 is TGTGCCAGCAGGAAAGGGCCTGGCAGGGGCCAAAACACTGAAGCTTTCTTT. This gives the protein CASRKGPGRGQNTEAFF.

By share of the sample, this clonotype is medium-sized. CDR3 coding DNA: TGCAGTGCGGAGGGGCTCGGACCCTACAATGAGCAGTTCTTC. It encodes CSAEGLGPYNEQFF. The chain employs TRBV20-1 and TRBJ2-1, with D possibly TRBD2 on 6 matching bases. The ends were cut back, 6 bases at V and 2 bases at J, with 14 bases in the middle. Germline CDR1 DFQATT, CDR2 SNEGSKA (reference sequence). The CDR3 runs to 14 residues.

The chain joins TRBV2 to TRBJ2-5; D not resolved. Germline values: CDR1 SNHLY, CDR2 FYNNEI. CDR3 length equals 14 residues. V gave up 2 bases and J gave up 2 bases, with 9 bases separating them. The CDR3 bases are TGTGCCAGCAGTGAATCGGCTAATCAAGAGACCCAGTACTTC. Translated, it gives CASSESANQETQYF.